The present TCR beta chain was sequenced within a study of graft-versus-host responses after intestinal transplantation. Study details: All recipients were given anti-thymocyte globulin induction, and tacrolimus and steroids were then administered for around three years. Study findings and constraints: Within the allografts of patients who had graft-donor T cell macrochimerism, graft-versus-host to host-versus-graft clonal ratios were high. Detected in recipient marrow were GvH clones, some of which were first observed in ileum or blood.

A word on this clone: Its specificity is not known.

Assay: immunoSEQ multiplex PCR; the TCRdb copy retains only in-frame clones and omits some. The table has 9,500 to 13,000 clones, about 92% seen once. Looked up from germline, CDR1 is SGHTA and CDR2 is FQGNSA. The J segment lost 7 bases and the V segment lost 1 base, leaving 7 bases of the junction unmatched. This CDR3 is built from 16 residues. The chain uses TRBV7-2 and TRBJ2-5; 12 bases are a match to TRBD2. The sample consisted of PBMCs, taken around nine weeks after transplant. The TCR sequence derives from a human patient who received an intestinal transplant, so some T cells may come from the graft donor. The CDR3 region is CASSLDGLAGSVTQYF. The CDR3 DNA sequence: TGTGCCAGCAGCTTAGATGGACTAGCGGGATCGGTGACCCAGTACTTC.